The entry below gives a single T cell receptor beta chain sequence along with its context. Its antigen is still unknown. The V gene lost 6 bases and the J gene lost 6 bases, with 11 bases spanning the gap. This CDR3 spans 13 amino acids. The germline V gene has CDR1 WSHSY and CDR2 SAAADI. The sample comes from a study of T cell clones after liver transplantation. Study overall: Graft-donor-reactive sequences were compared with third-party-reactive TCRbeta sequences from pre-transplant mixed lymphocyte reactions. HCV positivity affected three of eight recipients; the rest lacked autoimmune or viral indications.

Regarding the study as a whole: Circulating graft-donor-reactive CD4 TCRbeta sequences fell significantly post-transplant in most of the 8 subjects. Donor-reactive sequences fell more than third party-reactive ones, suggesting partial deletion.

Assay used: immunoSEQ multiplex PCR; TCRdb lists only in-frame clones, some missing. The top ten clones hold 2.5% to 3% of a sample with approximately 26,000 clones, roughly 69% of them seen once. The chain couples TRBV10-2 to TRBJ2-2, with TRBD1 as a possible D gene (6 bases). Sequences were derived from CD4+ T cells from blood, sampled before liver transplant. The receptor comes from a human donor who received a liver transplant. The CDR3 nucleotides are TGCGCCAGCAGCATCACAGGGTCCGGGGAGCTGTTTTTT. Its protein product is CASSITGSGELFF.